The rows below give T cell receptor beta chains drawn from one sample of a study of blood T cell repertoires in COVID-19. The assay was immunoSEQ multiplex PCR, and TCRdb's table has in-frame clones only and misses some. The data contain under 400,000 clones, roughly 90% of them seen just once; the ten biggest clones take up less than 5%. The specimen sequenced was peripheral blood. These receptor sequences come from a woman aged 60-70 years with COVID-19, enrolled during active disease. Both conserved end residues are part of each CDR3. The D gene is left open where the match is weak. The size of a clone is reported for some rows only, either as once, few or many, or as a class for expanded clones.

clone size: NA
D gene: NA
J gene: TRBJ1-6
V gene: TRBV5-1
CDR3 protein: CASSLLIQGRNSPLHF
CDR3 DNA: TGCGCCAGCAGCTTACTTATACAGGGACGGAATTCACCCCTCCACTTT

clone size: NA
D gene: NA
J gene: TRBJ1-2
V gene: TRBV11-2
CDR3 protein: CASSLRSGGHFESYGYTF
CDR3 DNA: TGTGCCAGCAGCTTAAGGTCTGGTGGGCACTTTGAGAGCTATGGCTACACCTTC

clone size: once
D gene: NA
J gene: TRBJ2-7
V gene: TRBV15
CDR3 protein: CATSREQGKYEQYF
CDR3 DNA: TGTGCCACCAGCAGAGAACAGGGAAAATACGAGCAGTACTTC

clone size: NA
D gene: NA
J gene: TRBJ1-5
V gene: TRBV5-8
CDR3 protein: CASSPGGYQPQHF
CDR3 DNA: TGTGCCAGCAGCCCTGGAGGGTATCAGCCCCAGCATTTT

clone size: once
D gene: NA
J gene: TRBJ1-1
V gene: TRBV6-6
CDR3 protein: CASSNGENTEAFF
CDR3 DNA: TGTGCCAGCAGTAACGGGGAGAACACTGAAGCTTTCTTT

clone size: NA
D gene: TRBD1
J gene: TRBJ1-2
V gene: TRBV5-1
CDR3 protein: CASSRTGTGGNYGYTF
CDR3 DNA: TGCGCCAGCAGCAGAACCGGGACAGGGGGTAATTATGGCTACACCTTC

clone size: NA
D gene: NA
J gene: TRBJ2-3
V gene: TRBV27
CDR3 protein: CASSLSWSGDTQYF
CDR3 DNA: TGTGCCAGCAGTTTATCCTGGAGTGGAGATACGCAGTATTTT

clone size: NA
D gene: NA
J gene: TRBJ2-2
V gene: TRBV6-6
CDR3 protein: CASSHRQTTGELFF
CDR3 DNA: TGTGCCAGCAGCCACCGACAAACTACCGGGGAGCTGTTTTTT

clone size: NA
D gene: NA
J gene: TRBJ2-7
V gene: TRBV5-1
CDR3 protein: CASSFEGAYEQYF
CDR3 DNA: TGCGCCAGCAGCTTTGAGGGGGCCTACGAGCAGTACTTC

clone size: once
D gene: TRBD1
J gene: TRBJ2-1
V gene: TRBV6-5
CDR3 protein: CASSSRQGAGEQFF
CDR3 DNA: TGTGCCAGCAGTTCACGACAGGGGGCTGGTGAGCAGTTCTTC

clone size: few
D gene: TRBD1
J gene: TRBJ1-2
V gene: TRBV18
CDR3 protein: CASSPGTGGYGYTF
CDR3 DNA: TGTGCCAGCTCACCAGGGACAGGGGGATATGGCTACACCTTC

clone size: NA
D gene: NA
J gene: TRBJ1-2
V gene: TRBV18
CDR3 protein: CASSPVRANYGYTF
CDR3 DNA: TGTGCCAGCTCACCCGTCCGAGCTAACTATGGCTACACCTTC

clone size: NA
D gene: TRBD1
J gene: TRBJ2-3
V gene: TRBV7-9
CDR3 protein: CASSPTGISGNTQYF
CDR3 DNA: TGTGCCAGCAGCCCGACAGGGATCTCCGGTAATACGCAGTATTTT

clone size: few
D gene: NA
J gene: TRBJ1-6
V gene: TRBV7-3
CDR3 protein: CASSLRGDSPLHF
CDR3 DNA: TGTGCCAGCAGCTTAAGGGGCGATTCACCCCTCCACTTT

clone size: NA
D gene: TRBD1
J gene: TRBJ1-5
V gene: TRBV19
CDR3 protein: CASSQQGVVVGNQPQHF
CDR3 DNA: TGTGCCAGTAGTCAACAGGGGGTCGTCGTGGGCAATCAGCCCCAGCATTTT

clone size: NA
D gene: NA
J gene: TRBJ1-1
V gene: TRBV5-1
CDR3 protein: CASSIWTTNTEAFF
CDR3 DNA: TGCGCCAGCAGCATATGGACAACGAACACTGAAGCTTTCTTT

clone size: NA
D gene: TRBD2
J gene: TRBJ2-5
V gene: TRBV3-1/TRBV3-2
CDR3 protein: CASSQTSSGGTETQYF
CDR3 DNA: TGTGCCAGCAGCCAAACTTCCAGCGGGGGGACAGAGACCCAGTACTTC

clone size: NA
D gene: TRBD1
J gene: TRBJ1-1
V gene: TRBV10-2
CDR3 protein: CASGQGGPIGGFF
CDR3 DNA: TGCGCCAGCGGGCAAGGGGGCCCTATTGGCGGTTTCTTT

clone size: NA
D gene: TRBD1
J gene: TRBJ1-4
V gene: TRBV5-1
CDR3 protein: CASSLAKGQGAANEKLFF
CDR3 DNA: TGCGCCAGCAGCTTGGCCAAAGGCCAGGGGGCCGCTAATGAAAAACTGTTTTTT

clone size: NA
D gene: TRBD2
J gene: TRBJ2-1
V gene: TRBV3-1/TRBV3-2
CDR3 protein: CASSQRGGLSNEQFF
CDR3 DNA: TGTGCCAGCAGCCAACGCGGGGGGCTGTCCAATGAGCAGTTCTTC

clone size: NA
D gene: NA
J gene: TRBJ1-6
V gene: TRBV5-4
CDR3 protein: CASSLRGPNSPLHF
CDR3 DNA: TGTGCCAGCAGCCTCCGGGGTCCTAATTCACCCCTCCACTTT

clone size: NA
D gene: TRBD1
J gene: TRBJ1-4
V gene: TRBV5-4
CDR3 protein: CASSLGPGTGGPDEKLFF
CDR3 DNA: TGTGCCAGCAGCTTAGGTCCCGGGACAGGGGGCCCGGATGAAAAACTGTTTTTT

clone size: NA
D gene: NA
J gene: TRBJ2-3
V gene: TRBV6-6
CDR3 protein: CASSYSHASLTQYF
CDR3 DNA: TGTGCCAGCAGTTACTCGCATGCTAGTCTTACGCAGTATTTT

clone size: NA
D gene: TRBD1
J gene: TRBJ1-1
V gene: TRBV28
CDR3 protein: CASSPDRVEAFF
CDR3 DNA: TGTGCCAGCAGTCCGGACAGGGTGGAAGCTTTCTTT

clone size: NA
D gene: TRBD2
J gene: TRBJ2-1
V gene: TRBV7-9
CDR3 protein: CASSLLAGGRIGEQFF
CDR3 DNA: TGTGCCAGCAGCTTACTAGCGGGGGGGCGAATCGGTGAGCAGTTCTTC

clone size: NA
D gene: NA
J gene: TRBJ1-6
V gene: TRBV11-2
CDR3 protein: CASSALPQGTSPLHF
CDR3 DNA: TGTGCCAGCAGCGCCCTACCCCAGGGGACTTCACCCCTCCACTTT

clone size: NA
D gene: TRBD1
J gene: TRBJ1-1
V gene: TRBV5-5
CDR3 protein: CASSTGGFAEAFF
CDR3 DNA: TGTGCCAGCAGCACAGGGGGTTTCGCTGAAGCTTTCTTT

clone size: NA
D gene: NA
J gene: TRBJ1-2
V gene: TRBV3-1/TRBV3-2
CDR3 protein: CASSQEKSRLANYGYTF
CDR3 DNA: TGTGCCAGCAGCCAAGAGAAGTCCCGGTTAGCTAACTATGGCTACACCTTC

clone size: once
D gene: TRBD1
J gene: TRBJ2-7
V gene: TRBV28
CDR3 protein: CASSSQGAGNYEQYF
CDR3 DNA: TGTGCCAGCAGTTCACAGGGGGCGGGAAACTACGAGCAGTACTTC

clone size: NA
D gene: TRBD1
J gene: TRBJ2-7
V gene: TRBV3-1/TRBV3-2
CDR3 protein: CASSPSSGQGSEQYF
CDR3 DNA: TGTGCCAGCAGCCCCTCATCGGGACAGGGATCAGAGCAGTACTTC

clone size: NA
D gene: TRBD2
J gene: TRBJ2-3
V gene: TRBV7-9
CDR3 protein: CASSLELAGGGTDTQYF
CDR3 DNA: TGTGCCAGCAGCCTGGAGCTAGCGGGGGGGGGCACAGATACGCAGTATTTT

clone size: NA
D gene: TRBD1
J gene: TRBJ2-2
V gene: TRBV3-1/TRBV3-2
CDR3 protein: CASSLHRGLTGELFF
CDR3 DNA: TGTGCCAGCAGCCTTCACAGGGGGCTCACCGGGGAGCTGTTTTTT

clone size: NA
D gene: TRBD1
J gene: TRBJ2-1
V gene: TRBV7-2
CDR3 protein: CASSLWPRDRVRSYNEQFF
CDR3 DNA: TGTGCCAGCAGCTTATGGCCCCGGGACAGGGTACGCTCCTACAATGAGCAGTTCTTC

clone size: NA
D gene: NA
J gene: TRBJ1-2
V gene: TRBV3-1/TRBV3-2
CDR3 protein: CASSQGQNLYGYTF
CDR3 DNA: TGTGCCAGCAGCCAAGGACAGAACCTCTATGGCTACACCTTC

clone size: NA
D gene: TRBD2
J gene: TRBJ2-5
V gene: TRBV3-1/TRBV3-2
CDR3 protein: CASSRLSGVGQETQYF
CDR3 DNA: TGTGCCAGCAGCCGTTTAAGCGGGGTGGGTCAAGAGACCCAGTACTTC

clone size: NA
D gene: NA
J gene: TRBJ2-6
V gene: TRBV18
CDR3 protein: CASSPIGSGANVLTF
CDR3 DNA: TGTGCCAGCTCACCAATCGGCTCTGGGGCCAACGTCCTGACTTTC

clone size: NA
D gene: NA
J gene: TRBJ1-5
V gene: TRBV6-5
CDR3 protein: CASSYSGTIHQPQHF
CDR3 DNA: TGTGCCAGCAGTTACTCGGGGACAATCCATCAGCCCCAGCATTTT

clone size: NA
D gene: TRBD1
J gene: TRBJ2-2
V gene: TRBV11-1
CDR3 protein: CASSSRTGAIGELFF
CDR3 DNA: TGTGCCAGCAGCTCTAGGACAGGGGCCATCGGGGAGCTGTTTTTT

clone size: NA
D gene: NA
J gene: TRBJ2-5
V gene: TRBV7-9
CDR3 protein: CASSLSTGQETQYF
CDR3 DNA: TGTGCCAGCAGCTTATCTACAGGCCAAGAGACCCAGTACTTC

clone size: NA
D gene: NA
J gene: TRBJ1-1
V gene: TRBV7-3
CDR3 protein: CASSLQGITEAFF
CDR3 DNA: TGTGCCAGCAGCTTACAGGGCATAACTGAAGCTTTCTTT

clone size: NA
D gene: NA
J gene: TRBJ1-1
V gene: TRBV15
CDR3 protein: CATSRSGFYAEAFF
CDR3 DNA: TGTGCCACCAGCCGGAGTGGGTTTTATGCTGAAGCTTTCTTT

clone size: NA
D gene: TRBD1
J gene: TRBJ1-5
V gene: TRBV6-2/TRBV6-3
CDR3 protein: CASSWGQFGRNQPHHF
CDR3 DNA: TGTGCCAGCAGTTGGGGACAGTTCGGGCGCAATCAGCCCCACCATTTT

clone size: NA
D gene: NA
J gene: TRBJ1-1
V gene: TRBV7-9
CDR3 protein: CASSARQGTNTEAFF
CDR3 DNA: TGTGCCAGCAGCGCCAGGCAGGGGACGAACACTGAAGCTTTCTTT

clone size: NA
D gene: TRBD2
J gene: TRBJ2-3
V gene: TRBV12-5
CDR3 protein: CASGLRTSGGDTQYF
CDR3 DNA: TGTGCTAGTGGTTTGAGGACTAGCGGGGGGGATACGCAGTATTTT

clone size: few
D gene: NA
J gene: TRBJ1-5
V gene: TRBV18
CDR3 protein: CASSPAGVGQPQHF
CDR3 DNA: TGTGCCAGCTCACCGGCAGGCGTGGGTCAGCCCCAGCATTTT

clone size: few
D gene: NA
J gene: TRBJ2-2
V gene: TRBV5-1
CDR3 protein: CASSLGSGTGELFF
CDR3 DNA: TGCGCCAGCAGCTTGGGTAGTGGCACCGGGGAGCTGTTTTTT

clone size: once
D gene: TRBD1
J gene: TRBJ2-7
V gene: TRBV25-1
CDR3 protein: CASTPGQGYEQYF
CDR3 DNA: TGTGCCAGCACCCCGGGACAGGGCTACGAGCAGTACTTC